This section outlines one T cell receptor beta chain sequence together with its context. Its antigen is undetermined. One junction end does not reproduce the germline sequence, and a read error may be involved. The library came from three nested PCR rounds adapted from ARM-PCR protocols. MiXCR, run by TCRdb on the multiplex PCR reads, gives a single entry per CDR3 protein. The sample holds 68,000 or so distinct CDR3 sequences, almost 60% seen once. This sample's RNA came from whole unsorted tissue. Newly diagnosed lung cancer patients had thoracic surgery in China, August–late 2014, without prior chemotherapy. This entry belongs to a study of tumor and adjacent non-tumor tissue in lung cancer. The CDR3 has 13 amino acids. Germline V gives CDR1 SGHNT, CDR2 YYREEE (reference sequence). Findings and limits, study-wide: Tumor tissue had significantly higher TCR diversity than normal lung. In normal lung, the top 100 clones were significantly more dominant than in tumor. Patients with more diverse tumor TCRs had worse survival.

Source material: lung tumor tissue. The receptor's source is a man aged 50-60 years with non-small cell lung cancer. V and J are TRBV5-4 and TRBJ1-1; perhaps TRBD1 as D (5 bases). The CDR3 nucleotides are TGCGCCAGCAGCCCGGACCAGAACACAGGAGCTTTCTTT. This translates into CASSPDQNTGAFF.